The 18 T cell receptor beta chains presented below share a single source sample, sequenced in a study of human T cells and chemical hapten exposure. This sample's time point: patch test 1, 2 weeks after DPC sensitization. Indicated treatment: therapeutic diphenylcyclopropenone sensitization with weekly scalp DPC. TCRdb used MiXCR to reprocess the RACE reads, holding one entry per CDR3 protein. The table has some 80,000 distinct CDR3 sequences, roughly 10% seen once; the top ten hold around 4.2%. Specimen: whole blood, collected in connection with sensitization to the hapten diphenylcyclopropenone (DPC). These receptors were obtained from a woman aged 45-59 years with alopecia areata. Some clones in this sample may be carry-over from other donors' samples.

This clonotype was seen a handful of times. The chain carries TRBV20-1 and TRBJ2-6; TRBD2 is a possible D gene (6 bases). Trimming took off 3 bases at V and 0 bases at J, with 12 bases between the two ends. This CDR3 is 16 amino acids long. Germline CDR1 DFQATT, CDR2 SNEGSKA (reference sequence). CDR3 coding DNA: TGCAGTGCTAGTCTGACCGGGAGCTCTGGGGCCAACGTCCTGACTTTC. Amino acids: CSASLTGSSGANVLTF.

This clonotype was recorded at least ten times. The chain carries TRBV28 and TRBJ1-1, with 8 bases fitting TRBD1. V lost 5 bases and J lost 2; bases outside the gene matches: 7. Germline V CDR1 and CDR2: MDHEN, SYDVKM. The CDR3 contains 15 residues. The CDR3 DNA follows: TGTGCCAGCAGTGCCACCGGGACAGGAAACACTGAAGCTTTCTTT. The encoded protein is CASSATGTGNTEAFF.

This clonotype was observed many times. This chain uses TRBV18 with TRBJ2-5, with 8 bases that match TRBD2. Germline lookup yields CDR1 KGHSH and CDR2 LQKENI. Trimming cost V 1 base and J 5 bases; bases outside gene matches: 9. The CDR3 contains 16 residues. The CDR3 nucleotides are TGTGCCAGCTCACCACGGCTGGGTAGCGGGATGGAGACCCAGTACTTC. Residues: CASSPRLGSGMETQYF.

The sample holds many counts of this clonotype. As DNA, the CDR3 is TGTGCCAGCAGGATAGGACTAGCGGGAGCCCTAGATACGCAGTATTTT. Its protein product is CASRIGLAGALDTQYF. This sequence joins TRBV3-1 and TRBJ2-3; 13 bases match TRBD2. The junction had 8 bases not matched to a gene; V was cut back by 6 bases and J by 5 bases. Looked up from germline, CDR1 is LGHDT and CDR2 is YNNKEL (reference sequence). The CDR3 runs 16 residues.

This clonotype was seen only a few times. V is TRBV11-2 and J is TRBJ2-2, with D hard to call. Germline CDR1 SGHAT, CDR2 FQNNGV. Trimming cost V 5 bases and J 0 bases, with 16 bases left between them. This CDR3 is 17 amino acids long. CDR3 DNA sequence: TGTGCCAGCAGCCCAAAGGCAGAAGAACCGAACACCGGGGAGCTGTTTTTT. This translates into CASSPKAEEPNTGELFF.

This clonotype was detected only a few times. The genes are TRBV27 and TRBJ2-7, with D possibly TRBD1 on 6 matching bases. The CDR3 length is 15 residues. The germline V and J ends were trimmed by 6 bases and 0 bases, with 15 bases remaining between them. Germline CDR1 and CDR2: MNHEY and SMNVEV (reference sequence). The chain's CDR3 is CASSPADRSSYEQYF. The CDR3 nucleotides read TGTGCCAGCAGCCCGGCCGACAGGAGCTCCTACGAGCAGTACTTC.

This clonotype was counted a few times. The chain carries TRBV7-9 and TRBJ1-1, with D perhaps TRBD1 (6 bases). Germline assignment: CDR1 SEHNR and CDR2 FQNEAQ (reference sequence). Trimming stripped 7 bases from V and 1 base from J, with 16 bases between. CDR3 length equals 15 residues. This CDR3 is CASTPPRGQNTEAFF. The CDR3 region has the DNA TGTGCCAGCACCCCCCCCCGGGGGCAGAACACTGAAGCTTTCTTT.

There are many counts of this clonotype. The V call is TRBV3-1, the J call TRBJ2-6; D might be TRBD2 (5 bases). V was pared by 0 bases and J by 0 bases, with 12 bases between. CDR3 size: 18 residues. CDR1 LGHDT and CDR2 YNNKEL come from the germline V gene (reference sequence). The CDR3 region is CASSQDGRLFSGANVLTF. For the CDR3, the DNA is TGTGCCAGCAGCCAAGATGGGAGACTCTTCTCTGGGGCCAACGTCCTGACTTTC.

This clonotype was detected many times. V gene TRBV20-1 combines with J gene TRBJ2-7; 9 positions agree with TRBD2. With 1 base clipped from V and 2 bases from J, the junction kept 12 bases outside the gene matches. This CDR3 contains 17 residues. The germline V gene has CDR1 DFQATT and CDR2 SNEGSKA (reference sequence). The chain's CDR3 is CSARGPGLAITTYEQYF. DNA for the CDR3: TGCAGTGCTAGAGGCCCGGGACTAGCTATTACTACCTACGAGCAGTACTTC.

The chain carries TRBV4-2 and TRBJ2-3; TRBD1 aligns across 9 bases. Germline V gene data show CDR1 as LGHNA and CDR2 as YNFKEQ. This CDR3 contains 15 residues. The V gene end was trimmed by 1 base and the J gene end by 1 base; junction bases not matched to a gene: 0. The CDR3 sequence is CASSQGQGGTDTQYF. The CDR3 DNA reads TGTGCCAGCAGCCAAGGACAGGGGGGCACAGATACGCAGTATTTT.

This clonotype was counted a few times. The chain combines TRBV9 with TRBJ2-2, with D possibly being TRBD1 or TRBD2 (5 bases each). Per germline, CDR1 SGDLS and CDR2 YYNGEE. V was clipped by 3 bases and J by 5 bases, with 20 bases between them. The CDR3 contains 17 residues. The CDR3: CASSARDAPLSTGELFF. The CDR3 coding sequence is TGTGCCAGCAGCGCCCGGGACGCGCCACTTTCAACCGGGGAGCTGTTTTTT. The full variable domain, in which reference TRBV9 and TRBJ2-2 provide the parts outside the CDR3, is DSGVTQTPKHLITATGQRVTLRCSPRSGDLSVYWYQQSLDQGLQFLIQYYNGEERAKGNILERFSAQQFPDLHSELNLSSLELGDSALYFCASSARDAPLSTGELFFGEGSRLTVL.

Written as DNA, the CDR3 is TGTGCCACCAGCAGACCCCCTAGCGGGCCCTACAATGAGCAGTTCTTC. This codes for CATSRPPSGPYNEQFF. The gene calls are TRBV15 and TRBJ2-1; 8 bases match TRBD2. CDR3 size: 16 residues. Trimming cost V 2 bases and J 2 bases; bases outside gene matches: 5. CDR1 is LNHNV and CDR2 is YYDKDF in the germline V gene (reference sequence).

J is TRBJ2-7 and V is TRBV11-2; 7 positions agree with TRBD2. Germline V gene sequence: CDR1 SGHAT, CDR2 FQNNGV. V was clipped by 1 base and J by 5 bases; unmatched bases: 2. The CDR3 has 13 residues. The CDR3 DNA reads TGTGCCAGCAGCTTAGGTCTAGCGGACGAGCAGTACTTC. Residues: CASSLGLADEQYF. The entire variable domain, with the rest obtained from reference TRBV11-2 and TRBJ2-7, is as follows: EAGVAQSPRYKIIEKRQSVAFWCNPISGHATLYWYQQILGQGPKLLIQFQNNGVVDDSQLPKDRFSAERLKGVDSTLKIQPAKLEDSAVYLCASSLGLADEQYFGPGTRLTVT.

The chain recombines TRBV28 with TRBJ1-5; D gene ambiguous. Trimming removed 8 bases from V and 2 bases from J, with 13 bases in between. This CDR3 spans 14 amino acids. Germline lookup yields CDR1 MDHEN and CDR2 SYDVKM. CDR3: CASAGRGGNQPQHF. The CDR3, as DNA: TGTGCCAGCGCCGGCCGGGGTGGCAATCAGCCCCAGCATTTT.

This clonotype was seen a single time. A much larger clone lies one base from this, so it may be a read error. V gene TRBV29-1 combines with J gene TRBJ1-1; tentatively, D is TRBD1 (6 bases). This CDR3 is built from 15 residues. Germline values: CDR1 SQVTM, CDR2 ANQGSEA. CDR3 sequence (DNA): TGCAGCGTCGTTTCGACGGGACAAAAGAACACTGAAACTTTCTTT. Translating it yields CSVVSTGQKNTETFF.

This clonotype showed up just a few times. The rearrangement joins TRBV7-2 to TRBJ1-5, with D unresolved. The CDR3 runs 15 residues. V was pared by 5 bases and J by 5 bases, with 16 bases between. Germline lookup yields CDR1 SGHTA and CDR2 FQGNSA. In nucleotides, the CDR3 is TGTGCCAGCAGCCCCGAGGCCACGGGGTATCAGCCCCAGCATTTT. Residues: CASSPEATGYQPQHF.

The genes are TRBV3-1 and TRBJ2-3; tentative D call: TRBD2 (5 bases). There are 15 residues in the CDR3. Trimming removed 3 bases from V and 6 bases from J, with 16 bases in between. Germline loops: CDR1 LGHDT, CDR2 YNNKEL (reference sequence). In nucleotides, the CDR3 is TGTGCCAGCAGCCAGGGAGATCTCGGTTCGGATACGCAGTATTTT. Protein sequence: CASSQGDLGSDTQYF.

This chain uses TRBV19 with TRBJ2-5; D is tentatively TRBD1 or TRBD2 (7 bases each). Trimming cost V 2 bases and J 2 bases, with 18 bases left between them. The V gene's germline CDR1 is LNHDA and CDR2 SQIVND (reference sequence). The CDR3 is 17 residues long. CDR3 DNA: TGTGCCAGTAGTATACGGGGGGACAGACTTTATCAAGAGACCCAGTACTTC. It translates to CASSIRGDRLYQETQYF.